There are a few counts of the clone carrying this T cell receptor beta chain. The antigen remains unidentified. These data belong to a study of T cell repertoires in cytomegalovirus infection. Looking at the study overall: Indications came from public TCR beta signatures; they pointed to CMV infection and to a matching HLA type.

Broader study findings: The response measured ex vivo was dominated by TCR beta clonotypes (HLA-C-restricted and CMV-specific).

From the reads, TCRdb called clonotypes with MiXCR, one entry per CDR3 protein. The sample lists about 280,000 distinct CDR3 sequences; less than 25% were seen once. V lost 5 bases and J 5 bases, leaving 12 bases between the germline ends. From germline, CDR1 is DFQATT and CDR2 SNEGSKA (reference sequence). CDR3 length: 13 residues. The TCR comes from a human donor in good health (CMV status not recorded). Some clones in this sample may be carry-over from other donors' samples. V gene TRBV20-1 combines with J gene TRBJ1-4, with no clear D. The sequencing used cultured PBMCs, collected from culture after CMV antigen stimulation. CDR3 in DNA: TGCAGTGCTTTAATGCCGCTCAATGAAAAACTGTTTTTT. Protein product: CSALMPLNEKLFF.